This is a list of T cell receptor beta chains from one sample in a study of beta chain features in type 1 diabetes. Using immunoSEQ multiplex PCR, the repertoire was profiled, and TCRdb retains in-frame clones only, with some absent. Of almost 350,000 clones listed, about 18% are singletons. The sequenced sample consisted of naive CD4+ T cells from blood. These receptors were collected from a woman younger than 30 in good health. Both conserved end residues are part of each CDR3. D genes are given only for firm matches. Rows give clone size only sometimes, using once, few, many, or a class for an expanded clone.

j_gene | v_gene | d_gene | abundance | CDR3aa | CDR3nt
TRBJ2-2 | TRBV4-1 | TRBD2 | few | CASSPRPGRVTGELFF | TGCGCCAGCAGCCCCCGACCAGGGAGGGTCACCGGGGAGCTGTTTTTT
TRBJ1-1 | TRBV29-1 | NA | few | CSAADRRPKAFF | TGCAGCGCTGCGGACAGAAGGCCAAAAGCTTTCTTT
TRBJ1-2 | TRBV27 | NA | NA | CASSLIGGDGYTF | TGTGCCAGCAGTTTAATTGGGGGGGATGGCTACACCTTC
TRBJ1-1 | TRBV30 | TRBD1 | few | CAWTPKGANTEAFF | TGTGCCTGGACCCCAAAGGGGGCGAACACTGAAGCTTTCTTT
TRBJ1-1 | TRBV2 | NA | NA | CASSDRVNTEAFF | TGTGCCAGCAGTGACAGGGTGAACACTGAAGCTTTCTTT
TRBJ1-1 | TRBV19 | NA | NA | CASSKDRSGTEAFF | TGTGCCAGTAGTAAAGATAGGAGTGGGACTGAAGCTTTCTTT
TRBJ2-1 | TRBV6-5 | NA | NA | CASSQNNEQFF | TGTGCCAGCAGCCAAAACAATGAGCAGTTCTTC
TRBJ1-2 | TRBV19 | TRBD1 | few | CASRLGQGIYGYTF | TGTGCCAGTAGATTGGGACAGGGGATCTATGGCTACACCTTC
TRBJ1-2 | TRBV2 | TRBD1 | few | CASTLTGQGHNYGYTF | TGTGCCAGCACTTTGACAGGGCAGGGGCATAACTATGGCTACACCTTC
TRBJ2-2 | TRBV11-2 | NA | NA | CASSLDTTGELFF | TGTGCCAGCAGCCTCGACACCACCGGGGAGCTGTTTTTT
TRBJ2-7 | TRBV4-2 | NA | NA | CASSRNRVSESEQYF | TGTGCCAGCAGCCGTAACAGGGTCAGCGAGAGCGAGCAGTACTTC
TRBJ2-3 | TRBV7-2 | TRBD2 | NA | CASSPPSGRASVTQYF | TGTGCCAGCAGCCCACCTAGCGGGAGGGCCTCAGTTACGCAGTATTTT
TRBJ2-3 | TRBV30 | TRBD1 | NA | CACRGGGTDTQYF | TGTGCCTGCCGAGGGGGCGGCACAGATACGCAGTATTTT
TRBJ2-1 | TRBV30 | NA | few | CAWSTGTVSSYNEQFF | TGTGCCTGGAGTACAGGGACGGTGAGCTCCTACAATGAGCAGTTCTTC
TRBJ1-2 | TRBV5-4 | NA | NA | CASSLALGGPRGYTF | TGTGCCAGCAGCTTGGCTTTAGGTGGTCCTAGGGGCTACACCTTC
TRBJ2-7 | TRBV21-1 | NA | few | CASSKVGGTGFPYEQYF | TGTGCCAGCAGCAAAGTTGGTGGGACAGGGTTTCCCTACGAGCAGTACTTC
TRBJ2-4 | TRBV2 | NA | few | CASSENPGALAKNIQYF | TGTGCCAGCAGTGAAAACCCCGGAGCGCTAGCCAAAAACATTCAGTACTTC
TRBJ1-1 | TRBV29-1 | NA | few | CSVERQTLGTEAFF | TGCAGCGTTGAGCGGCAGACCCTTGGGACTGAAGCTTTCTTT
TRBJ2-7 | TRBV30 | NA | NA | CAWSAGIRDHEQYF | TGTGCCTGGAGCGCCGGGATTAGAGACCACGAGCAGTACTTC
TRBJ1-1 | TRBV5-1 | NA | NA | CASSLRNADTEAFF | TGCGCCAGCAGCTTGCGTAACGCGGACACTGAAGCTTTCTTT
TRBJ1-2 | TRBV5-4 | TRBD1 | NA | CASSSGQGAYYGYTF | TGTGCCAGCAGCAGTGGACAGGGGGCATATTATGGCTACACCTTC
TRBJ2-7 | TRBV5-1 | TRBD2 | NA | CASSTPAERGLYEQYF | TGCGCCAGCAGTACCCCCGCAGAGCGGGGTCTCTACGAGCAGTACTTC
TRBJ2-3 | TRBV9 | NA | few | CASQGRFSTDTQYF | TGTGCCAGTCAGGGGCGCTTTTCTACAGATACGCAGTATTTT
TRBJ1-5 | TRBV4-1 | NA | few | CASSNRVSNQPQHF | TGCGCCAGCAGCAACAGGGTTAGCAATCAGCCCCAGCATTTT
TRBJ2-5 | TRBV10-3 | NA | few | CAISDTSRETQYF | TGTGCCATCAGTGACACTAGCCGGGAGACCCAGTACTTC
TRBJ2-1 | TRBV23-1 | NA | NA | CASSHFHGGPDPNEQFF | TGCGCCAGCAGTCATTTCCACGGGGGGCCCGACCCTAATGAGCAGTTCTTC